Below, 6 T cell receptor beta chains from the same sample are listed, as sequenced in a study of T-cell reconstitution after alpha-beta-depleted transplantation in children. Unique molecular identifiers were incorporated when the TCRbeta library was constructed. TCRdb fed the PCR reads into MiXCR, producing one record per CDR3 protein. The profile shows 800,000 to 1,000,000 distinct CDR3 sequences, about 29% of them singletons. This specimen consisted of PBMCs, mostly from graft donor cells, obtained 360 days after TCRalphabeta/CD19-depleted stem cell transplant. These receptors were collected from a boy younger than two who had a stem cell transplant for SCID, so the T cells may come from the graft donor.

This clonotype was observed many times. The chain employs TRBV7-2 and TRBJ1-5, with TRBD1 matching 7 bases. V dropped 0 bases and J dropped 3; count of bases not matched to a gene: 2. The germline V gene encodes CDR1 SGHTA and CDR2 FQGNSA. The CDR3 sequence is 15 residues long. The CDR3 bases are TGTGCCAGCAGCTTAGCCGGGACAGTCAATCAGCCCCAGCATTTT. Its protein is CASSLAGTVNQPQHF.

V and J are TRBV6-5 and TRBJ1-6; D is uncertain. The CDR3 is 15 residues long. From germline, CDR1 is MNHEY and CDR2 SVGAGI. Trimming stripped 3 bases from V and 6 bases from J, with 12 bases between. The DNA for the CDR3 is TGTGCCAGCAGTTATTCGGCATTACTTAATTCACCCCTCCACTTT. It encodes CASSYSALLNSPLHF.

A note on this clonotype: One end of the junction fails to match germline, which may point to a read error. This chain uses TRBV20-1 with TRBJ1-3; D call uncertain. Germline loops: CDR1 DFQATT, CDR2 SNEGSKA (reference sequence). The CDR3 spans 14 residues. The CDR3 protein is CCASSRLSGNTIYF. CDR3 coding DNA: TGCTGTGCTAGCTCACGACTCTCTGGAAACACCATATATTTT.

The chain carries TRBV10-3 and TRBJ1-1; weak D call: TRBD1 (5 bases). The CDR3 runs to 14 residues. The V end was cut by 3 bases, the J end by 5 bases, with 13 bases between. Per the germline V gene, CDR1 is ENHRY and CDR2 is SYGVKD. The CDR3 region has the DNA TGTGCCATCAGTGATAAGGGGTTGGGGACTGAAGCTTTCTTT. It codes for CAISDKGLGTEAFF.

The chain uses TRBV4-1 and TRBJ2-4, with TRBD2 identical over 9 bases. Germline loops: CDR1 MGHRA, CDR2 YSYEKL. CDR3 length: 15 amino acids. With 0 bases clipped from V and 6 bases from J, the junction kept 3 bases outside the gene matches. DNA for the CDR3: TGCGCCAGCAGCCAAGATCGGCGGGGGGGAAACATTCAGTACTTC. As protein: CASSQDRRGGNIQYF.

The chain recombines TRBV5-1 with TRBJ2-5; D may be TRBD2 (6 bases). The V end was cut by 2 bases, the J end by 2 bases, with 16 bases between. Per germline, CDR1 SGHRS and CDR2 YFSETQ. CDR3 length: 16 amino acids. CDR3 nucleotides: TGCGCCAGCAGCTTACTACTAGCACCGCTACAAGAGACCCAGTACTTC. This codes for CASSLLLAPLQETQYF.